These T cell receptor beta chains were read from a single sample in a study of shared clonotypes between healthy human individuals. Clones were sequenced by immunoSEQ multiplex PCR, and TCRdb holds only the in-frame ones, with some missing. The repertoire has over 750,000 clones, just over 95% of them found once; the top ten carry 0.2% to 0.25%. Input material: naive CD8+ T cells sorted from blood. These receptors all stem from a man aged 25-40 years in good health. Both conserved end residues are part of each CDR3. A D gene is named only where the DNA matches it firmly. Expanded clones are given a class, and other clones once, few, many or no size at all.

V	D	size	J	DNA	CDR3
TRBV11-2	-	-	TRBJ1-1	TGTGCCAGCAGCTTAGATCTCTTAATGCAAACGTTTATGAACACTGAAGCTTTCTTT	CASSLDLLMQTFMNTEAFF
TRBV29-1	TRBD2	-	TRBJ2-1	TGCAGCGTTGGCGGGACTAGCGGGACCTACTCCTACAATGAGCAGTTCTTC	CSVGGTSGTYSYNEQFF
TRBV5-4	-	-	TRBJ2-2	TGTGCCAGCAGCCAGTATACGACTGGCACCGGGGAGCTGTTTTTT	CASSQYTTGTGELFF
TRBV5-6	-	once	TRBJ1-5	TGTGCCAGCAGCTTTGGGACCGTCCGAAGGAATCAGCCCCAGCATTTT	CASSFGTVRRNQPQHF
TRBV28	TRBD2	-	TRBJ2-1	TGTGCCAGCAGTCCTCGGGTAGCGGGAGTGGGGTTCTTC	CASSPRVAGVGFF
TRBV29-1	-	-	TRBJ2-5	TGCAGCGTTGGTGTGGCGACTAGAAGGATTGAGACCCAGTACTTC	CSVGVATRRIETQYF
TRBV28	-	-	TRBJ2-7	TGTGCCAGCAGTTCTAACTCCTACGAGCAGTACTTC	CASSSNSYEQYF
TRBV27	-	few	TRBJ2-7	TGTGCCAGCAGTTCGCCATACGAGCAGTACTTC	CASSSPYEQYF
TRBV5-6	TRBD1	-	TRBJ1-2	TGTGCCAGCAGCTTTGGGACAGGCGGAATCTATGGCTACACCTTC	CASSFGTGGIYGYTF
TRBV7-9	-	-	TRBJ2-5	TGTGCCAGCAGCGAACACTTGGGCAGCCCCCTCCAAGAGACCCAGTACTTC	CASSEHLGSPLQETQYF
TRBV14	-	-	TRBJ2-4	TGTGCCAGCAGCATCTTGGGTCTGCTTCAGTACTTC	CASSILGLLQYF
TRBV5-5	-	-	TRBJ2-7	TGTGCCAGCAGCCCTGTGGGATGGAGGGCATCCTACGAGCAGTACTTC	CASSPVGWRASYEQYF
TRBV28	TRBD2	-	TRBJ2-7	TGTGCCAGCAGTTTACCCTTCGGGAGCGGGGATCCCTACGAGCAGTACTTC	CASSLPFGSGDPYEQYF
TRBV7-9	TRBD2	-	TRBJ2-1	TGTGCCAGCAGGCGGACTAGCGGGGAAGATGAGCAGTTCTTC	CASRRTSGEDEQFF
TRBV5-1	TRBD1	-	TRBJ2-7	TGCGCCAGCAGCGAAAATCCGGGACAGAGCTCCTACGAGCAGTACTTC	CASSENPGQSSYEQYF
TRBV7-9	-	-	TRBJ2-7	TGTGCCAGCAGCTCCACTCGCGGACCGGGGACAAGGGCCTACGAGCAGTACTTC	CASSSTRGPGTRAYEQYF
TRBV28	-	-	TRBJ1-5	TGTGCCGTACCAGGGGTGGGGGATAGCAATCAGCCCCAGCATTTT	CAVPGVGDSNQPQHF
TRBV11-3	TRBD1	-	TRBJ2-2	TGTGCCAGCAGCTTAGATCCAGGGGGTAGCACCGGGGAGCTGTTTTTT	CASSLDPGGSTGELFF
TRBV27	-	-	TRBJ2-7	TGTGCCAGCAGTTCCGACCGAAACTACGAGCAGTACTTC	CASSSDRNYEQYF
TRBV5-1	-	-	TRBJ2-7	TGCGCCAGCAGCTTAGGGGCAGGGGCGTACGAGCAGTACTTC	CASSLGAGAYEQYF
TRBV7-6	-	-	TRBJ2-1	TGTGCCAGCAGCTTAGGGGCACATGAGCAGTTCTTC	CASSLGAHEQFF
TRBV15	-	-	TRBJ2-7	TGTGCCACCAGCAGAGCAAAGGGTTCAGCCTACGAGCAGTACTTC	CATSRAKGSAYEQYF
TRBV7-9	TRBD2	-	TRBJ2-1	TGTGCCAGCAGCTCCGGGACTAGCGGGGGCTACAATGAGCAGTTCTTC	CASSSGTSGGYNEQFF
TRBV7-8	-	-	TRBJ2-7	TGTGCCAGCAGCTACCTAGCCACCTACGAGCAGTACTTC	CASSYLATYEQYF
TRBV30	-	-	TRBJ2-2	TGTGCCTGGAGTGAGGCAGACCGCCCCGGGGAGCTGTTTTTT	CAWSEADRPGELFF
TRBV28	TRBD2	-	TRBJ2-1	TGTGCCAGCAGTTTATGGGAGCTCGCGGGAGGGCCGGGTGAGCAGTTCTTC	CASSLWELAGGPGEQFF
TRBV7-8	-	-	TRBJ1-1	TGTGCCAGCAGCTTAGGGGGGTTAGGGACTGAAGCTTTCTTT	CASSLGGLGTEAFF
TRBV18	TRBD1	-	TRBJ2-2	TGTGCCAGCTCACCACCGGACAGGGTTGGCGGGGAGCTGTTTTTT	CASSPPDRVGGELFF
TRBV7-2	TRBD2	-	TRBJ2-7	TGTGCCAGCAGCTTAGGAGCGGGAGGGCCGTACGAGCAGTACTTC	CASSLGAGGPYEQYF
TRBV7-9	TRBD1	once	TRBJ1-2	TGTGCCAGCAGAACCGCGGGGACAGGGAAAGGCTACACCTTC	CASRTAGTGKGYTF
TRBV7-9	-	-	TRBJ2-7	TGTGCCAGCAGCTCAGGGGGGGTCCTCTACGAGCAGTACTTC	CASSSGGVLYEQYF
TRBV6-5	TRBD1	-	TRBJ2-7	TGTGCCAGCAGTTACTTTTCGACAGGGGGATACTACGAGCAGTACTTC	CASSYFSTGGYYEQYF
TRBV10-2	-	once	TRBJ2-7	TGCGCCAGCAGTGAATTTGCGGAACGGGGCTACGAGCAGTACTTC	CASSEFAERGYEQYF